This T cell receptor beta chain was documented in a study of CD8+ T cells in alopecia areata. General study results and limits: Between patients, shared TCR sequences were less clear than in mice. This was possibly due in part to HLA diversity in the patient population.

Alopecia areata patients gave lesional scalp punch biopsies and peripheral blood samples. The sample holds a few counts of this clone. Its antigen is unknown. This CDR3 region has 10 residues. The sequencing template was cDNA reverse transcribed from extracted RNA. Generated by immunoSEQ multiplex PCR, the TCRdb table keeps only in-frame clones and is missing some. This table holds approximately 82,000 clones, around 54% found once. This TCR was recovered from a human donor with alopecia areata. Sequenced sample: NKG2D-high CD8+ T cells sorted from blood. V gene TRBV21-1 combines with J gene TRBJ1-5. TRBV21-1 is a pseudogene. In DNA form, the CDR3 reads TGTGCCACCCCGCCCGTGCCCCAGCATTTT. It translates to CATPPVPQHF.